These T cell receptor beta chains were read from a single sample in a study of T cells in Graves' hyperthyroidism and ophthalmopathy. TCRdb reprocessed the multiplex PCR reads with MiXCR, giving one entry per CDR3 protein. This table has hundreds of thousands of distinct CDR3 sequences, 14% to 15% appearing once. The sample was blood. These TCRs come from a man aged 18 to 30 with Graves' ophthalmopathy. Both conserved end residues are part of each CDR3. D genes are given only for firm matches. Not every row has a clone size; where given, it reads once, few, many or a size class.

TRBD1	TRBV6-2/TRBV6-3	TRBJ2-3	many	TGTGCCAGCAGCCCCTTCAGGGGGATTAGGGATACGCAGTATTTT	CASSPFRGIRDTQYF
TRBD2	TRBV20-1	TRBJ2-3	many	TGCAGTCTCCGAGGACTAGCGCACCCCGCGGATACGCAGTATTTT	CSLRGLAHPADTQYF
TRBD2	TRBV7-9	TRBJ2-1	many	TGTGCCAGCAGCTTCTCGGGGGGGGCCCCGGAGAAGCAGTTCTTC	CASSFSGGAPEKQFF
TRBD2	TRBV6-1	TRBJ2-1	few	TGTGCCAGCACCCCCGGGGGAGGGCCCGGTGAGCAGTTCTTC	CASTPGGGPGEQFF
TRBD1	TRBV15	TRBJ1-1	many	TGTGCCACCAGCAGATACGGGACAGGGGACACTGAAGCTTTCTTT	CATSRYGTGDTEAFF
TRBD2	TRBV15	TRBJ2-3	few	TGTGCCACCAGCAGAGTTTCCCCGTCACTAGCGGGGGGGCCTGATACGCAGTATTTT	CATSRVSPSLAGGPDTQYF
.	TRBV20-1	TRBJ2-7	many	TGCAGTGCTAGAGATGTGCGGCCCTCCTACGAGCAGTACTTC	CSARDVRPSYEQYF
.	TRBV27	TRBJ1-2	many	TGTGCCAGCAGTTTTGGCCCGAACTATGGCTACACCTTC	CASSFGPNYGYTF
TRBD1	TRBV28	TRBJ2-1	few	TGTGCCAGCAGTTTCCCCCAGGGGGCGCGGGATGAGCAGTTCTTC	CASSFPQGARDEQFF
TRBD2	TRBV12-3/TRBV12-4	TRBJ2-5	many	TGTGCCAGCAGTCCGGGACTAGCCGGGCCGGGTGAAGAGACCCAGTACTTC	CASSPGLAGPGEETQYF
.	TRBV11-3	TRBJ1-6	many	TGTGCCACCTCATCCGTCCGCGAGTCAGGTTCACCCCTCCACTTT	CATSSVRESGSPLHF
.	TRBV6-6	TRBJ2-6	few	TGTGCCAGCAGTTACTACGGTGGTGGGGCCAACGTCCTGACTTTC	CASSYYGGGANVLTF
TRBD2	TRBV3-1	TRBJ2-3	few	TGTGCCAGCAGCCAAGGGCGGGGGGGCCGATATACGCAGTATTTT	CASSQGRGGRYTQYF
TRBD2	TRBV19	TRBJ2-1	many	TGTGCCAGTAGTGCTAGCGGGACTTCCTACAATGAGCAGTTCTTC	CASSASGTSYNEQFF
TRBD2	TRBV12-3/TRBV12-4	TRBJ2-1	many	TGTGCCAGCAGTCTAACTAGCGGGAATTACAATGAGCAGTTCTTC	CASSLTSGNYNEQFF
TRBD2	TRBV2	TRBJ2-5	.	TGTGCCAGCACCTTAGCGGGGGGGACCCAGTACTTC	CASTLAGGTQYF
TRBD1	TRBV3-1	TRBJ2-3	many	TGTGCCAGCAGCCAGACAGGGGCCCGCACAGATACGCAGTATTTT	CASSQTGARTDTQYF
.	TRBV5-1	TRBJ2-2	few	TGCGCCAGCAGCTTGGAGGGCAGGGATGCCGGGGAGCTGTTTTTT	CASSLEGRDAGELFF
.	TRBV7-2	TRBJ2-2	.	TGTGCCAGCCAAATCACCGGGGAGCTGTTTTTT	CASQITGELFF
TRBD1	TRBV27	TRBJ2-7	.	TGTGCCAGCAGTTTAGGGGACAGGCTAGGCTTCTACGAGCAGTACTTC	CASSLGDRLGFYEQYF
TRBD2	TRBV12-3/TRBV12-4	TRBJ2-7	many	TGTGCCAGCAGCCCGGGACTAGCAGTCGAGCAGTACTTC	CASSPGLAVEQYF
.	TRBV2	TRBJ2-3	many	TGTGCCAGCAGTTACACCCACGTTCCCAGCACAGATACGCAGTATTTT	CASSYTHVPSTDTQYF
.	TRBV4-1	TRBJ2-7	many	TGCGCCAGCAGCCCACCGTGGGGGTTCGACGAGCAGTACTTC	CASSPPWGFDEQYF
.	TRBV7-3	TRBJ2-6	few	TGTGCCAGCAGCTTATTGGGCTCTGGGGCCAACGTCCTGACTTTC	CASSLLGSGANVLTF
.	TRBV6-1	TRBJ2-3	many	TGTGCCAGCAGTACGACAGGTCCCACAGATACGCAGTATTTT	CASSTTGPTDTQYF
.	TRBV7-3	TRBJ2-1	many	TGTGCCAGCAGCTCCCACCGGGGGGCCGGCTCCTACAATGAGCAGTTCTTC	CASSSHRGAGSYNEQFF
TRBD2	TRBV11-2	TRBJ2-7	many	TGTGCCAGCAGCTCCGTGAGGACTAGCGGGGCCTCCTACGAGCAGTACTTC	CASSSVRTSGASYEQYF
TRBD1	TRBV15	TRBJ1-1	many	TGTGCCACCAGCAGAGATATTACAGGGGACACTGGGGCTTTCTTT	CATSRDITGDTGAFF
.	TRBV27	TRBJ1-2	few	TGTGCCAGCGCCAGGGCAGGACCTCCCTATGGCTACACCTTC	CASARAGPPYGYTF
.	TRBV19	TRBJ1-2	.	TGTACCAGTACCGAACGGTACTATGGCTACACCTTC	CTSTERYYGYTF
.	TRBV27	TRBJ2-1	.	TGTGCCAGCAGTCCAGGGTGGGAGGAGCAGTTCTTC	CASSPGWEEQFF
.	TRBV30	TRBJ2-5	many	TGTGCCTTTGGAGTAGGGGGGCTAGAGACCCAGTACTTC	CAFGVGGLETQYF